This TCR beta chain was observed in a study of cytomegalovirus exposure and HLA in healthy donors. Whole-study context: Out of about 360 genotyped donors, about 81% belonged to the Caucasian-associated ancestry cluster.

Findings and caveats of the study: As a later analysis showed, a missense DCLRE1C variant was linked to trimming of TCR beta V- and J-genes.

About this clone: Its antigen is undetermined.

All the people who gave samples were healthy bone marrow donors. This PCR relied on a set of 60 Vbeta primers and 13 Jbeta primers. Data came from immunoSEQ multiplex PCR; TCRdb stores just in-frame clones and leaves some out. The sample holds fewer than 200,000 clones; under 80% are singletons and the top ten take roughly 4.2%. The specimen sequenced was PBMCs. The sequence derives from a man in his forties in good health and CMV-seronegative.

The DNA of the CDR3 is TGCGCCGCCACAGGGAGGGAGGCCGGGGAGCTGTTTTTT. Protein sequence: CAATGREAGELFF. V usage is TRBV10-2 and J usage is TRBJ2-2; a possible D gene is TRBD2 (7 bases). The CDR3 spans 13 residues. Trimming removed 11 bases from V and 6 bases from J, with 16 bases in between. CDR1 is WSHSY and CDR2 is SAAADI in the germline V gene.